This passage covers 10 T cell receptor beta chains from one sample sequenced in a study of T cell changes during pregnancy in multiple sclerosis. Assay: immunoSEQ multiplex PCR; the TCRdb copy retains only in-frame clones and omits some. Counted here are around 69,000 clones, 91% occurring once; the ten biggest clones make up less than 6%. The source material was CD8+ T cells from peripheral blood mononuclear cells, sampled before pregnancy. The receptors were sampled from a female donor with multiple sclerosis, enrolled in a pregnancy study.

The chain has TRBV5-4 and TRBJ2-5; TRBD1 matches 11 bases. J gave up 1 base and V 6 bases, and 5 bases lay outside the gene matches. The CDR3 is 15 residues long. In germline, CDR1 is SGHNT, CDR2 YYREEE (reference sequence). The CDR3 DNA follows: TGTGCCAGCACCCCGGGGACAGGGGGCCAAGAGACCCAGTACTTC. It specifies CASTPGTGGQETQYF.

This chain joins TRBV6-1 and TRBJ1-5; D unresolved. In germline, CDR1 is MNHNS, CDR2 SASEGT. Trimming stripped 4 bases from V and 0 bases from J, with 10 bases between. The CDR3 spans 15 residues. Here the CDR3 reads CASSGSDYSNQPQHF. In DNA, the CDR3 is TGTGCCAGCAGTGGGTCAGACTATAGCAATCAGCCCCAGCATTTT.

The chain joins TRBV27 to TRBJ2-5; D is unresolved. Germline CDR1 is MNHEY and CDR2 is SMNVEV (reference sequence). The CDR3 has 13 amino acids. V lost 2 bases, J lost 6 bases, and 10 bases lay in between. CDR3 nucleotide sequence: TGTGCCAGCAGTTTAACGGGTTTTAAGACCCAGTACTTC. It is translated as CASSLTGFKTQYF.

The rearrangement uses TRBV6-6 and TRBJ1-2; 7 bases fit TRBD1. The V gene end was trimmed by 2 bases and the J gene end by 6 bases; junction bases not matched to a gene: 3. Per the germline V gene, CDR1 is MNHNY and CDR2 is SVGAGI (reference sequence). This CDR3 has 13 amino acids. The CDR3 region has the DNA TGTGCCAGCAGTTACAGACAGGGTGATGGCTACACCTTC. This codes for CASSYRQGDGYTF.

J is TRBJ1-4 and V is TRBV14, with TRBD1 as a possible D gene (5 bases). The CDR3 loop spans 15 amino acids. Trimming removed 4 bases from V and 5 bases from J, with 14 bases in between. CDR1 is SGHDN and CDR2 is FVKESK in the germline V gene. CDR3 region: CASSRLAAGNEKLFF. The CDR3 DNA reads TGTGCCAGCAGCCGCCTAGCGGCAGGGAATGAAAAACTGTTTTTT.

The chain uses TRBV7-2 and TRBJ1-5; maybe TRBD1 (5 bases). V lost 2 bases to trimming and J lost 0 bases, with 17 bases between them. This CDR3 has 18 residues. Germline lookup yields CDR1 SGHTA and CDR2 FQGNSA. CDR3 loop: CASSLWGDSPYSNQPQHF. The CDR3 nucleotides are TGTGCCAGCAGCTTATGGGGCGACAGTCCTTATAGCAATCAGCCCCAGCATTTT.

J is TRBJ2-7 and V is TRBV14, with D hard to call. V was pared by 4 bases and J by 3 bases, with 10 bases between. The CDR3 runs 13 residues. CDR1 and CDR2 (germline): SGHDN, FVKESK. This chain's CDR3 is CASSPGSYYEQYF. CDR3 DNA sequence: TGTGCCAGCAGCCCAGGAAGTTACTACGAGCAGTACTTC.

This rearrangement joins TRBV19 to TRBJ1-2, with TRBD1 identical over 8 bases. Germline CDR1 reads LNHDA; CDR2 reads SQIVND (reference sequence). After removal of 10 bases from V and 7 bases from J, the junction contained 5 bases not matched to a gene. The CDR3 is made up of 11 amino acids. The CDR3 coding sequence is TGTGCCACCCAGGGGGCCGGTGGCTACACCTTC. It encodes CATQGAGGYTF.

This clone has a single count. The gene calls are TRBV29-1 and TRBJ2-5, with 8 bases matching TRBD1. Per germline, CDR1 SQVTM and CDR2 ANQGSEA. The CDR3 has 12 residues. Trimming cost V 7 bases and J 7 bases; bases outside gene matches: 8. The CDR3 nucleotides read TGCAGCGCGACAGGGGTGGTTGGGACCCAGTACTTC. Translating it yields CSATGVVGTQYF.

A word on this clone: One end of the junction varies from germline; a read error may be responsible. The chain is built from TRBV11-2 and TRBJ2-3; TRBD2 is a possible D gene (6 bases). Germline CDR1 reads SGHAT; CDR2 reads FQNNGV. The CDR3 totals 15 residues. In DNA form, the CDR3 reads TGTGCCAGCACCTTAGGGGCGGGGTCCACAGATACGCAGTATTTT. This encodes CASTLGAGSTDTQYF.